This is a list of T cell receptor beta chains from one sample in a study of technical replicates of blood from a few donors. Sequenced by immunoSEQ multiplex PCR; TCRdb stores in-frame clones only, minus some. The sample includes tens of thousands of clones, approximately 90% of them seen just once. The sequenced sample was PBMCs. The source of these receptors is a human donor in good health. Some clones in this sample may be carry-over from other donors' samples. CDR3s include the opening cysteine and the closing phenylalanine or tryptophan. Each record gives: D gene, clone size, V gene, J gene, CDR3 DNA, CDR3 protein. D genes are given only for firm matches. Size values are once, few and many counts, or a class for expanded clones, and some rows have none.

TRBD2	-	TRBV7-2	TRBJ2-1	TGTGCCAGCAGCTTAATCGGGGTCGGTAGCGGGGGCTACAATGAGCAGTTCTTC	CASSLIGVGSGGYNEQFF
TRBD1	-	TRBV7-6	TRBJ1-1	TGTGCCAGCAGCAGTTACAGGGGCCCTGAAGCTTTCTTT	CASSSYRGPEAFF
-	-	TRBV29-1	TRBJ2-3	TGCAGCGTGAGGACAGCCACAGATACGCAGTATTTT	CSVRTATDTQYF
-	-	TRBV11-1	TRBJ2-1	TGTGCCAGCAGCTTCGGGCAGGGCGCCTACAATGAGCAGTTCTTC	CASSFGQGAYNEQFF
TRBD2	-	TRBV7-8	TRBJ2-7	TGTGCCAGCAGCCCGGTGGGCGGGAGCTCGTACCGAGAGCAGTACTTC	CASSPVGGSSYREQYF
-	-	TRBV30	TRBJ1-2	TGTGCCTGGACGGACAGCCCGGCGGACTATGGCTACACCTTC	CAWTDSPADYGYTF
-	-	TRBV18	TRBJ1-5	TGTGCCAGCTCACTAGACAATCAGCCCCAGCATTTT	CASSLDNQPQHF
TRBD2	-	TRBV15	TRBJ2-2	TGTGCCACCAGCAGAGATCCCACAGGACTAGCGGTGAACACCGGGGAGCTGTTTTTT	CATSRDPTGLAVNTGELFF
-	-	TRBV5-6	TRBJ1-5	TGTGCCAGCAGCCGTTGGACAGCATACCAGCCCCAGCATTTT	CASSRWTAYQPQHF
-	-	TRBV7-2	TRBJ2-7	TGTGCCAGCAGCTTAGTGCAGGGGATGAGCGAGCAGTACTTC	CASSLVQGMSEQYF
TRBD2	once	TRBV13	TRBJ2-1	TGTGCCAGCAGCTCCGCGGTCGAGACTAGCGGGGGGGAGCAGTTCTTC	CASSSAVETSGGEQFF
-	few	TRBV10-3	TRBJ1-1	TGTGCCATCAGAACGGGGGGGGCTGAGAACACTGAAGCTTTCTTT	CAIRTGGAENTEAFF
-	-	TRBV19	TRBJ2-3	TGTGCCAGTAGTAGGTACAGGGTTGCCCGTGGAGCCGGCACAGATACGCAGTATTTT	CASSRYRVARGAGTDTQYF
TRBD2	-	TRBV27	TRBJ2-7	TGTGCCAGCAGTATCGGACTAGCGGGGTCCGAGCAGTACTTC	CASSIGLAGSEQYF
TRBD2	-	TRBV7-6	TRBJ2-1	TGTGCCAGCAGCTTACGGACTAGCGGGACCTACAATGAGCAGTTCTTC	CASSLRTSGTYNEQFF
TRBD1	-	TRBV5-4	TRBJ1-6	TGTGCCAGCAGCCGGGACAGGGACTTAGGATCACCCCTCCACTTT	CASSRDRDLGSPLHF
-	-	TRBV6-6	TRBJ1-5	TGTGCCAGCAGTTACCAGGGGAGCAATCAGCCCCAGCATTTT	CASSYQGSNQPQHF
-	-	TRBV7-9	TRBJ2-7	TGTGCCAGCAGCTTAGCGGCAGGGCGGTCGTACGAGCAGTACTTC	CASSLAAGRSYEQYF
-	few	TRBV4-2	TRBJ1-4	TGTGCCAGCAGCCTGGGGGGGGTCGGAGAAAAACTGTTTTTT	CASSLGGVGEKLFF
TRBD2	-	TRBV9	TRBJ2-5	TGTGCCAGCAGTCGCGGGGGACTGACCCAAGAGACCCAGTACTTC	CASSRGGLTQETQYF
TRBD1	-	TRBV12-5	TRBJ2-7	TGTGCTAGTGGTTTGGTAGAGGGGGCTGGCAGACGCGAGCAGTACTTC	CASGLVEGAGRREQYF
TRBD1	-	TRBV4-1	TRBJ2-7	TGCGCCAGCAGCCAACCTGGACAGGGGGCATACGAGCAGTACTTC	CASSQPGQGAYEQYF
-	-	TRBV27	TRBJ2-7	TGTGCCAGCAGGCCGGGGATAACCAACTACGAGCAGTACTTC	CASRPGITNYEQYF
TRBD2	-	TRBV7-3	TRBJ2-1	TGTGCCAGCAGCTTAAGCGGGACTAGCGGGGGCCAGTACAATGAGCAGTTCTTC	CASSLSGTSGGQYNEQFF
-	-	TRBV4-1	TRBJ2-1	TGCGCCAGCAGCCAAGAATGGAGTAGGGGCAATGAGCAGTTCTTC	CASSQEWSRGNEQFF
-	once	TRBV10-3	TRBJ2-7	TGTGCCATCAGTGAGTCGGGGAGGTTATACGAGCAGTACTTC	CAISESGRLYEQYF
TRBD1	few	TRBV4-3	TRBJ2-6	TGCGCCTCCGGGACAGGGATGGCTGGGGCCAACGTCCTGACTTTC	CASGTGMAGANVLTF
-	-	TRBV7-9	TRBJ2-1	TGTGCCAGCAGCTTAGTGGCAACCTACAATGAGCAGTTCTTC	CASSLVATYNEQFF
TRBD1	-	TRBV19	TRBJ1-5	TGTGCCAGTAACACAGGGGAGGCTCAGCCCCAGCATTTT	CASNTGEAQPQHF
TRBD2	-	TRBV7-9	TRBJ2-2	TGTGCCAGCAGCTCCCAGCGGGGGGGGAACACCGGGGAGCTGTTTTTT	CASSSQRGGNTGELFF
TRBD2	-	TRBV7-7	TRBJ2-7	TGTGCCAGCAGCTTAGAGGCGGGAGGGCGAGAGCAGTACTTC	CASSLEAGGREQYF
TRBD2	-	TRBV6-1	TRBJ2-1	TGTGCCAGCCAGGTACGGGAGGTTCGGAATGAGCAGTTCTTC	CASQVREVRNEQFF
-	-	TRBV30	TRBJ1-1	TGTGCCTGGACCCTAGACGGAATGAACACTGAAGCTTTCTTT	CAWTLDGMNTEAFF
-	-	TRBV2	TRBJ1-1	TGTGCCAGCAGGGGAACAGGGTATGGAGAAGCTTTCTTT	CASRGTGYGEAFF
-	-	TRBV7-2	TRBJ2-7	TGTGCCAGCACGCGCGTACCGGGATACGAGCAGTACTTC	CASTRVPGYEQYF
TRBD1	-	TRBV7-3	TRBJ1-2	TGTGCCAGCAGCTTAACTGGGGCAGGGGGAGATGGCTACACCTTC	CASSLTGAGGDGYTF
TRBD2	-	TRBV29-1	TRBJ2-5	TGCAGCGTTGAACTAGCGGGGGCCTATCAAGAGACCCAGTACTTC	CSVELAGAYQETQYF
TRBD2	-	TRBV5-1	TRBJ2-7	TGCGCCAGCAGCTTGAGGGGCCCCTGGACTAGCGGGAGATACGAGCAGTACTTC	CASSLRGPWTSGRYEQYF
-	-	TRBV18	TRBJ2-2	TGTGCCAGCTCACCACCTATCAGCGCCCTGAACACCGGGGAGCTGTTTTTT	CASSPPISALNTGELFF
TRBD2	-	TRBV2	TRBJ2-5	TGTGCCAGCAGTGAGGGGAGGACTAGCGGGAGGAGGGAGACCCAGTACTTC	CASSEGRTSGRRETQYF
-	-	TRBV4-1	TRBJ1-6	TGCGCCAGCAGCCAGCAGGGGCAGAGCTCCTATAATTCACCCCTCCACTTT	CASSQQGQSSYNSPLHF
-	-	TRBV5-1	TRBJ2-7	TGCGCCAGCAGCTTGGAGGGGAGGCTTAGCTCCTACGAGCAGTACTTC	CASSLEGRLSSYEQYF
-	-	TRBV6-1	TRBJ1-2	TGTGCCAGCAGTGATTTCGCTACAGGATCTTGGGGCTACACCTTC	CASSDFATGSWGYTF